The subject of this entry is one TCR beta chain. Its antigen remains unknown. The CDR3 is 14 amino acids. CDR1 is SGHVS and CDR2 is FNYEAQ in the germline V gene. V gave up 5 bases and J gave up 8 bases, with 18 bases separating them. This sample was included in a study of graft-versus-host responses after intestinal transplantation. On the study more broadly: Anti-thymocyte globulin induction preceded 2 to 4 years of tacrolimus and steroid maintenance in all recipients.

This table comes from immunoSEQ multiplex PCR, and its TCRdb copy is limited to in-frame clones, with some not included. The sample has thousands of clones, approximately 74% seen once. Processed graft tissue released its intraepithelial and lamina propria lymphocytes. Points from the study as a whole: Declining HvG levels early post-transplant were linked to peak circulating GvH clone levels. The recipient marrow held GvH clones, and some of them showed up first in ileum or blood.

The TCR originated in a human patient who received an intestinal transplant, so some T cells may come from the graft donor. Source: ileum tissue, taken around 490 days after intestinal transplant. J is TRBJ1-2 and V is TRBV7-6, with a weak D call TRBD1 (6 bases). The DNA for the CDR3 is TGTGCCAGCAGCAACACGCAGGGGCTGCAAGGCTACACCTTC. Encoded protein: CASSNTQGLQGYTF.